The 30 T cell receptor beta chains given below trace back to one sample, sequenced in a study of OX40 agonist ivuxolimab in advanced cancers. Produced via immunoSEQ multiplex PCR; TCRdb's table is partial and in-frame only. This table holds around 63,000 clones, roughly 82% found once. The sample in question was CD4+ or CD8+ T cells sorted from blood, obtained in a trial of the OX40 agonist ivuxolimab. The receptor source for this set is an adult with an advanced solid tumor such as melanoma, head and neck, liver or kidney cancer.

In nucleotides, the CDR3 is TGTGCCAGCAGTTCAAAACCTAAGAGGTTTTTTGCTGAAGCTTTCTTT. Translating gives CASSSKPKRFFAEAFF. V is TRBV28 and J is TRBJ1-1; D is ambiguous. This CDR3 is built from 16 residues. The V end was cut by 4 bases, the J end by 6 bases, with 21 bases between. Germline-derived CDR1 and CDR2 are MDHEN and SYDVKM.

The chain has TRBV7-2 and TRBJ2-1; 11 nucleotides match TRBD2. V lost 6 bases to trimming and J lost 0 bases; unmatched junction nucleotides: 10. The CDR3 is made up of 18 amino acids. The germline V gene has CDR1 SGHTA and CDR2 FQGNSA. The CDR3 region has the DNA TGTGCCAGCAGGAAACTAGCGGGAGCCCCAAGCTCCTACAATGAGCAGTTCTTC. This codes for CASRKLAGAPSSYNEQFF.

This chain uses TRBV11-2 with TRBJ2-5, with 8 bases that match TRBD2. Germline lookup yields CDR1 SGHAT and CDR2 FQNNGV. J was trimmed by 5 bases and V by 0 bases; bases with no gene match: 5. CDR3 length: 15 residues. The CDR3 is CASSLEGTSWETQYF. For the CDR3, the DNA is TGTGCCAGCAGCTTAGAAGGGACTAGTTGGGAGACCCAGTACTTC.

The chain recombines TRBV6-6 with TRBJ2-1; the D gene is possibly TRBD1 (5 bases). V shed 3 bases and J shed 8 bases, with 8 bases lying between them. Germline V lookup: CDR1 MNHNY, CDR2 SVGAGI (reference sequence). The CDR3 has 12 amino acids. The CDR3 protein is CASSYPGYEQFF. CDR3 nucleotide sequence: TGTGCCAGCAGTTATCCAGGGTATGAGCAGTTCTTC.

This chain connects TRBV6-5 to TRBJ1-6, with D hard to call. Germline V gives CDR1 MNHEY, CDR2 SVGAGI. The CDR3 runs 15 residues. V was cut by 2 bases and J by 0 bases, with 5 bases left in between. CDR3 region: CASSYASSYNSPLHF. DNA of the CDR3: TGTGCCAGCAGTTACGCCAGCTCCTATAATTCACCCCTCCACTTT.

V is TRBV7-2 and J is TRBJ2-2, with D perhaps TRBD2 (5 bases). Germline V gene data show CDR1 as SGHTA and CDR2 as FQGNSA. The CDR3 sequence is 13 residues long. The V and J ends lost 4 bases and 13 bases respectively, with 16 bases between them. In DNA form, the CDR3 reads TGTGCCAGCAGCTCCCGGACTTATTCGGTGCTGTTTTTT. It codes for CASSSRTYSVLFF. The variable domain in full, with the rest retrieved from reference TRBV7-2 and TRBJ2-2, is GAGVSQSPSNKVTEKGKDVELRCDPISGHTALYWYRQSLGQGLEFLIYFQGNSAPDKSGLPSDRFSAERTGGSVSTLTIQRTQQEDSAVYLCASSSRTYSVLFFGEGSRLTVL.

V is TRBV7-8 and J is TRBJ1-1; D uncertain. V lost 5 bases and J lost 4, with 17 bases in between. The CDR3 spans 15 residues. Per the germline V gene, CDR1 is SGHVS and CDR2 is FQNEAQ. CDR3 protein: CASSPETRVSTEAFF. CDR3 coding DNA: TGTGCCAGCAGCCCGGAGACGAGGGTAAGCACTGAAGCTTTCTTT.

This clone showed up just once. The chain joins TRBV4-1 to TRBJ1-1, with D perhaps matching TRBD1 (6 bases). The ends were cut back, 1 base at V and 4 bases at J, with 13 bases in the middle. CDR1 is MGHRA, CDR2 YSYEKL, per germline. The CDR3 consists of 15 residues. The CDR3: CASSQAPWGATEAFF. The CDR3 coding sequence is TGCGCCAGCAGCCAAGCTCCGTGGGGGGCCACTGAAGCTTTCTTT.

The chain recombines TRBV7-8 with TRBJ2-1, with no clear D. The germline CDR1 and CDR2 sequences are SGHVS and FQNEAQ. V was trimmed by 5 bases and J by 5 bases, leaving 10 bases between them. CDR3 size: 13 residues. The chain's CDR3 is CASSPIGNNEQFF. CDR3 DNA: TGTGCCAGCAGCCCGATTGGGAACAATGAGCAGTTCTTC. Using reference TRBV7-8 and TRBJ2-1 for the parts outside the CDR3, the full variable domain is GAGVSQSPRYKVAKRGQDVALRCDPISGHVSLFWYQQALGQGPEFLTYFQNEAQLDKSGLPSDRFFAERPEGSVSTLKIQRTQQEDSAVYLCASSPIGNNEQFFGPGTRLTVL.

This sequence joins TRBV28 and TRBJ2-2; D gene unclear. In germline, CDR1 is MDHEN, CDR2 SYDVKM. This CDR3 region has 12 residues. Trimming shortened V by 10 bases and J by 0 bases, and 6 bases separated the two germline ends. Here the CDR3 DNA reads TGTGCCACCATCTCGAACACCGGGGAGCTGTTTTTT. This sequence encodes CATISNTGELFF.

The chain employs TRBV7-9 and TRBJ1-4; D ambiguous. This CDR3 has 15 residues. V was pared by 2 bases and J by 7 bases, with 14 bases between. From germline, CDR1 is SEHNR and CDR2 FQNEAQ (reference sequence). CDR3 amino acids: CASSLRGFIVEKLFF. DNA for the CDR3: TGTGCCAGCAGCTTACGGGGATTTATAGTTGAAAAACTGTTTTTT. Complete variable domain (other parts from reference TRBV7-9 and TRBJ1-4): DTGVSQNPRHKITKRGQNVTFRCDPISEHNRLYWYRQTLGQGPEFLTYFQNEAQLEKSRLLSDRFSAERPKGSFSTLEIQRTEQGDSAMYLCASSLRGFIVEKLFFGSGTQLSVL.

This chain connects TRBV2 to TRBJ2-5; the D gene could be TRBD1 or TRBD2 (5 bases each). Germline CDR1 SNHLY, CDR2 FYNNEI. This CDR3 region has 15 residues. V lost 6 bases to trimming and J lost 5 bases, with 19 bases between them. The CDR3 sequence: CASSYGAGARETQYF. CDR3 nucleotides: TGTGCCAGCAGCTACGGGGCAGGAGCTCGGGAGACCCAGTACTTC.

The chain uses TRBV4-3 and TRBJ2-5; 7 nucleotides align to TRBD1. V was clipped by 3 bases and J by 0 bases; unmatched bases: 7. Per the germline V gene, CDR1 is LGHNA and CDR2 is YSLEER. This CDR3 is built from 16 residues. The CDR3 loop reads CASSQSHRGHQETQYF. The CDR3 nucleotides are TGCGCCAGCAGCCAGAGCCACAGGGGACACCAAGAGACCCAGTACTTC.

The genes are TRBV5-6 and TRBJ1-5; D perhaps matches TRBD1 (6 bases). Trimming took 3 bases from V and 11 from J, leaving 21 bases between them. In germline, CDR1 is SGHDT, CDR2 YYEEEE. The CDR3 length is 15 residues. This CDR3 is CASSSIVAGDRAQHF. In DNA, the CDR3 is TGTGCCAGCAGCTCGATAGTCGCAGGGGATAGAGCCCAGCATTTT.

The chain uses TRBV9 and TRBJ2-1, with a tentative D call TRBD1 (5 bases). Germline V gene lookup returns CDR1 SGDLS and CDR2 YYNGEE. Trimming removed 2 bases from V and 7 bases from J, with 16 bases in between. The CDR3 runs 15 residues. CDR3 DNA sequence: TGTGCCAGCAGCGTGCAGGGAATCGTTTCGAATGAGCAGTTCTTC. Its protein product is CASSVQGIVSNEQFF.

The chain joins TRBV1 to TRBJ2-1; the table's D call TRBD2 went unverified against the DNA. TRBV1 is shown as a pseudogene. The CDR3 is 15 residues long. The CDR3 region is CTSSQDSTSGNEQFF. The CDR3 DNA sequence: TGCACCAGCAGCCAAGATTCTACTAGCGGGAATGAGCAGTTCTTC.

The CDR3 region is CASSLDIDRNPNTEAFF. The CDR3 nucleotides are TGTGCCAGCAGCTTGGATATCGACAGGAATCCAAACACTGAAGCTTTCTTT. The V and J genes are TRBV5-4 and TRBJ1-1; D perhaps matches TRBD1 (6 bases). Trimming removed 0 bases from V and 2 bases from J, with 17 bases in between. The germline CDR1 and CDR2 sequences are SGHNT and YYREEE (reference sequence). The CDR3 has 17 amino acids. Using reference TRBV5-4 and TRBJ1-1 for the parts outside the CDR3, the full variable domain is ETGVTQSPTHLIKTRGQQVTLRCSSQSGHNTVSWYQQALGQGPQFIFQYYREEENGRGNFPPRFSGLQFPNYSSELNVNALELDDSALYLCASSLDIDRNPNTEAFFGQGTRLTVV.

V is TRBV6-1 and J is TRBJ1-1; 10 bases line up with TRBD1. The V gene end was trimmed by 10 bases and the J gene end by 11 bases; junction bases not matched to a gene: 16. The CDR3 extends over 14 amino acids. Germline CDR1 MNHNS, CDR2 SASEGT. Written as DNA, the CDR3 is TGTGCCATCAGGGACCTTCCCGGGACAGGGGTGGCTTTCTTT. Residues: CAIRDLPGTGVAFF.

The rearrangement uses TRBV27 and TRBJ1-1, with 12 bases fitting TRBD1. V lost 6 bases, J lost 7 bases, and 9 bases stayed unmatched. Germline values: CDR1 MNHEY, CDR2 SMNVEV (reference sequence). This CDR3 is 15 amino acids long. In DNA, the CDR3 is TGTGCCAGCAGCATAACGGGACAGGGGGCCAGTGAAGCTTTCTTT. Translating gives CASSITGQGASEAFF.

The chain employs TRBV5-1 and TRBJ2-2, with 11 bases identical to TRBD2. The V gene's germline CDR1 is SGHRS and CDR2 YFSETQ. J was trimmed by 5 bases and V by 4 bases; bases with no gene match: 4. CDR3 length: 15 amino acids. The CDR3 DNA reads TGCGCCAGCAGCCCAACTAGCGGGAGTACCGGGGAGCTGTTTTTT. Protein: CASSPTSGSTGELFF.

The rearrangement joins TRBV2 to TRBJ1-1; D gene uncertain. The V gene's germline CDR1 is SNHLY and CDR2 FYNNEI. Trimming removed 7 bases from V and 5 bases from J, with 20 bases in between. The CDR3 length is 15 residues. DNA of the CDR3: TGTGCCAGCATTCTTCCCTCGGGGAGTGGGACTGAAGCTTTCTTT. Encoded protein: CASILPSGSGTEAFF.

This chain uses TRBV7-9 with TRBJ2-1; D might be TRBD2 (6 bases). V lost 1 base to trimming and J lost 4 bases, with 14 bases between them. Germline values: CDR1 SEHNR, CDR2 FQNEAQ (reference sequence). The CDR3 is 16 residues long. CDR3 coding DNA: TGTGCCAGCAGCTTAGTCGGCGGGGCTCATTACAATGAGCAGTTCTTC. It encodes CASSLVGGAHYNEQFF. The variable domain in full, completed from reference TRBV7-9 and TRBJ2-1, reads DTGVSQNPRHKITKRGQNVTFRCDPISEHNRLYWYRQTLGQGPEFLTYFQNEAQLEKSRLLSDRFSAERPKGSFSTLEIQRTEQGDSAMYLCASSLVGGAHYNEQFFGPGTRLTVL.

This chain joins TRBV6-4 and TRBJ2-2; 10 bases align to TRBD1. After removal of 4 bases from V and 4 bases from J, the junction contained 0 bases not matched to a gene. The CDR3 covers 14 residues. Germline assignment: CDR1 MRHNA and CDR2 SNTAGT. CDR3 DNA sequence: TGTGCCAGCAGTGGGACAGGGGGCACCGGGGAGCTGTTTTTT. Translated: CASSGTGGTGELFF.

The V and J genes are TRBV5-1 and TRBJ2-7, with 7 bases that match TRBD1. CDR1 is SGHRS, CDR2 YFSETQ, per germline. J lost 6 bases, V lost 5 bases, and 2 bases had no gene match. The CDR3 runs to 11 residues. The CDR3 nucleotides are TGCGCCAGCAGTAACAGGGGCGAGCAGTACTTC. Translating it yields CASSNRGEQYF.

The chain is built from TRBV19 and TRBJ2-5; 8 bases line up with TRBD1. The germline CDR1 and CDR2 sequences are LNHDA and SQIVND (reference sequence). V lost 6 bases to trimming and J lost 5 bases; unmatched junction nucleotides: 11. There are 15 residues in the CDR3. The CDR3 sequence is CASSLRTGRSETQYF. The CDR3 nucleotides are TGTGCCAGTAGCTTACGGACAGGGCGAAGTGAGACCCAGTACTTC.

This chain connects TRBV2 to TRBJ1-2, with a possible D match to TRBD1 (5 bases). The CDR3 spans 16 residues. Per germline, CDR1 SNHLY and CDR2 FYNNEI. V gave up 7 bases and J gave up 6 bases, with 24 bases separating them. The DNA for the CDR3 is TGTGCCAGCACCGGGGGTGCAGGGCCTTGGGGGGATGGCTACACCTTC. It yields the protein CASTGGAGPWGDGYTF.

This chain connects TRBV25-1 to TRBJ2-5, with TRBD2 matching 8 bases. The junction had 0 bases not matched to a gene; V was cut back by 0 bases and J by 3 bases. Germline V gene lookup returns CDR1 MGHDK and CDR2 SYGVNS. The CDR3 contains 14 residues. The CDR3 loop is CASSEYGGEETQYF. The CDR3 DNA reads TGTGCCAGCAGTGAATACGGGGGGGAAGAGACCCAGTACTTC.

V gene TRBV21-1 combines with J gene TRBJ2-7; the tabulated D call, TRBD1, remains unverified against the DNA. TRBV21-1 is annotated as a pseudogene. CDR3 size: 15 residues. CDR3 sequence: CASSIPGQDGYEQYF. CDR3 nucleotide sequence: TGTGCCAGCAGCATACCGGGACAGGACGGCTACGAGCAGTACTTC.

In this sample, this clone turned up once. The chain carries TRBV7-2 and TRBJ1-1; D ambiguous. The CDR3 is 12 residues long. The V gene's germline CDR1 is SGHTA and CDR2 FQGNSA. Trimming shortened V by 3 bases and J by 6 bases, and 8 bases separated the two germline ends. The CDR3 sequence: CASSFYGPEAFF. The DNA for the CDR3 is TGTGCCAGCAGCTTCTATGGTCCTGAAGCTTTCTTT.

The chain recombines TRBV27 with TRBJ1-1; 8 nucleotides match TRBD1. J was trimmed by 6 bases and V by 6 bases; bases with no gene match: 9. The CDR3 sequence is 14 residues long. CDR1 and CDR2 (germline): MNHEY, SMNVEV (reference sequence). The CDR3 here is CASRTGQGRAEAFF. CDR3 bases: TGTGCCAGCAGAACAGGACAGGGTCGGGCTGAAGCTTTCTTT.